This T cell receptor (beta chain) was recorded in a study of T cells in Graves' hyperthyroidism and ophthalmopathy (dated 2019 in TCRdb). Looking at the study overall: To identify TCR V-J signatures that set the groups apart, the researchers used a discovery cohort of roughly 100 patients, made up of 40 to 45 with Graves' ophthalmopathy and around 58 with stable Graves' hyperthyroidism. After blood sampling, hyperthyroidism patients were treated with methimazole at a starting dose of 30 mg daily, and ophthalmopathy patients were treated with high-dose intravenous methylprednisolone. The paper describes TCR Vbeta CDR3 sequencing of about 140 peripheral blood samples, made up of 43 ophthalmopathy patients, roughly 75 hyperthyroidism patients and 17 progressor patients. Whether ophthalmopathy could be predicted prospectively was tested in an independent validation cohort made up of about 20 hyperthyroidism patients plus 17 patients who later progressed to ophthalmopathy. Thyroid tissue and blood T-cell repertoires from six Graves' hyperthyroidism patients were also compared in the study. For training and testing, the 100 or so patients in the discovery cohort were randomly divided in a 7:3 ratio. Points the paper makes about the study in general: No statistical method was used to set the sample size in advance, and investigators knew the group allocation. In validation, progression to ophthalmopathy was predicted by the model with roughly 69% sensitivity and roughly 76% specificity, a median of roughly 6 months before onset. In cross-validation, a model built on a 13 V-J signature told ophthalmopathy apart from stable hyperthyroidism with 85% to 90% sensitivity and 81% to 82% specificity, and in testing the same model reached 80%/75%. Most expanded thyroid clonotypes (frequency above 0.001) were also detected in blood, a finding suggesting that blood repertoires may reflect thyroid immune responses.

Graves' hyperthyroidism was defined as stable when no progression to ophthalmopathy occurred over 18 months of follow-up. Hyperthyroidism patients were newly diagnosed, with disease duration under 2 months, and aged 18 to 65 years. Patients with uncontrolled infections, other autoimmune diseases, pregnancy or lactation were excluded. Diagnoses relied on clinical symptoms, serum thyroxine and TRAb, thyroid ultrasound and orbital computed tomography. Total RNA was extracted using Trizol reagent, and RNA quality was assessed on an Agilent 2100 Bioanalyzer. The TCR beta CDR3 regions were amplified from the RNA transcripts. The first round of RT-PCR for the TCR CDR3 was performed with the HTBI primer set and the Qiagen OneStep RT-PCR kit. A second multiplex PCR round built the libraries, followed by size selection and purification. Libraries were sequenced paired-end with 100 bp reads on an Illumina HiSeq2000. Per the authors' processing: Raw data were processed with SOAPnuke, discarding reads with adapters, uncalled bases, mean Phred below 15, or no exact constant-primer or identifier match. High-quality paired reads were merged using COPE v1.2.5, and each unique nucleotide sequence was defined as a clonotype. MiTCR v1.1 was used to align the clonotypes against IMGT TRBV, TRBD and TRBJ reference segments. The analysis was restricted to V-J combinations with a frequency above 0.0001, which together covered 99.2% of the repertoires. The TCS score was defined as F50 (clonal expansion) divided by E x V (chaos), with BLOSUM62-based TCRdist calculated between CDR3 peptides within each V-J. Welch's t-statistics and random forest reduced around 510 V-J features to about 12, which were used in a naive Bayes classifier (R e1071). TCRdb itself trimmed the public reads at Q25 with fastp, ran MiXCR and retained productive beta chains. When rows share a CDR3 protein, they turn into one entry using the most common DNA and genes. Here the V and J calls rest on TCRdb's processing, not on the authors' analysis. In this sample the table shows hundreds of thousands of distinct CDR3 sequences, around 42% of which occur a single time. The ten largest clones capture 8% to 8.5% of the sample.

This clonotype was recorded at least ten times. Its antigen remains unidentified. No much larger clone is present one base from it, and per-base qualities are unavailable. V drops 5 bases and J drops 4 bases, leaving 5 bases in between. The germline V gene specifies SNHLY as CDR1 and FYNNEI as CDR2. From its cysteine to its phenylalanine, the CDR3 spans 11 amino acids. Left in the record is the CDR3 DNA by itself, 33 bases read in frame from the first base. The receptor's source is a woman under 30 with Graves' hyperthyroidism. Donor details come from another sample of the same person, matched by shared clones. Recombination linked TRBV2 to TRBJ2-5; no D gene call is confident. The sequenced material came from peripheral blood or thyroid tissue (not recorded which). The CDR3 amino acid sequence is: CASSKGETQYF. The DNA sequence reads TGTGCCAGCAGTAAGGGAGAGACCCAGTACTTC.